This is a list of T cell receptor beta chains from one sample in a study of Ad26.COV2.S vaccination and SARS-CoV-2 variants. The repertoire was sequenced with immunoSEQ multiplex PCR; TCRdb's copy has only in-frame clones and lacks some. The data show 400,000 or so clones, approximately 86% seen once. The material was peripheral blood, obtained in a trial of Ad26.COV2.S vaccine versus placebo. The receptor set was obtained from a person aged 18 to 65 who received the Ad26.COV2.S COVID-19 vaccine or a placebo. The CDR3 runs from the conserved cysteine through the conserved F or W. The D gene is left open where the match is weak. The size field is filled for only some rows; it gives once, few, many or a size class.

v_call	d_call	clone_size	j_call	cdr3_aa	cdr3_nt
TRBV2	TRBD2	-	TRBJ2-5	CASSETGLPLETQYF	TGTGCCAGCAGTGAAACGGGACTACCTCTGGAGACCCAGTACTTC
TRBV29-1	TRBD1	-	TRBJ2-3	CSVEDWTGMADTQYF	TGCAGCGTTGAAGACTGGACAGGGATGGCAGATACGCAGTATTTT
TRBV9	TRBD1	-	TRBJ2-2	CASSLYRGQTGELFF	TGTGCCAGCAGCTTATACAGGGGGCAAACCGGGGAGCTGTTTTTT
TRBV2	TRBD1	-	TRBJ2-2	CASSGGTGIVSGELFF	TGTGCCAGCAGTGGGGGGACAGGGATTGTGTCCGGGGAGCTGTTTTTT
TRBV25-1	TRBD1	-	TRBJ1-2	CASSDQGATGAPNYGYTF	TGTGCCAGCAGTGACCAGGGGGCGACAGGGGCACCTAACTATGGCTACACCTTC
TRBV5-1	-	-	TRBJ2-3	CASSPDPTDTQYF	TGCGCCAGCAGTCCGGACCCCACAGATACGCAGTATTTT
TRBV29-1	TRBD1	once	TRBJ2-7	CSVRDSSYEQYF	TGCAGCGTCCGGGACAGCTCCTACGAGCAGTACTTC
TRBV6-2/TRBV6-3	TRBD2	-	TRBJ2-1	CASSYPGTSGVGNFYNEQFF	TGTGCCAGCAGTTACCCTGGGACTAGCGGAGTTGGAAACTTCTACAATGAGCAGTTCTTC
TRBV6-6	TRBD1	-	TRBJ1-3	CASRDGTDSGNTIYF	TGTGCCAGCAGAGACGGGACAGACTCTGGAAACACCATATATTTT
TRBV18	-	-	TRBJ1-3	CASSPLLTVRSGNTIYF	TGTGCCAGCTCACCACTGCTGACGGTTCGCTCTGGAAACACCATATATTTT
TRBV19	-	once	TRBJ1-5	CASSMMWVVGDQPQHF	TGTGCCAGTAGTATGATGTGGGTAGTCGGGGATCAGCCCCAGCATTTT
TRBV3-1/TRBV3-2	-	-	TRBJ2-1	CASSQGGTGRYNEQFF	TGTGCCAGCAGCCAAGGAGGAACGGGGCGATACAATGAGCAGTTCTTC
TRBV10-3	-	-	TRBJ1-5	CAISESVLQPQHF	TGTGCCATCAGTGAATCCGTCCTCCAGCCCCAGCATTTT
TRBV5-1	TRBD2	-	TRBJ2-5	CASSLEASGGFQETQYF	TGCGCCAGCAGCTTGGAGGCTAGCGGGGGGTTTCAAGAGACCCAGTACTTC
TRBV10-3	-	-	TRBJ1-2	CAISLDKFDGYTF	TGTGCCATCAGTCTTGACAAGTTCGATGGCTACACCTTC
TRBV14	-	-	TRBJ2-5	CASSRRAGTGETQYF	TGTGCCAGCAGCCGACGCGCGGGAACGGGGGAGACCCAGTACTTC
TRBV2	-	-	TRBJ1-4	CASSDDRNEKLFF	TGTGCCAGCAGCGACGACAGGAATGAAAAACTGTTTTTT
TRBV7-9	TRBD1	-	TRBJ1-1	CASSLGYDRGAYEAFF	TGTGCCAGCAGCTTGGGCTATGACAGGGGCGCCTATGAAGCTTTCTTT
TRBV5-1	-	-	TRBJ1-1	CASSLLQNTEAFF	TGCGCCAGCAGCTTGCTGCAGAACACTGAAGCTTTCTTT
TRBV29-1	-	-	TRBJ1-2	CSVGDLGHGYTF	TGCAGCGTGGGGGATTTGGGCCATGGCTACACCTTC
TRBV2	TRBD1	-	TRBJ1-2	CASRDRSSNYGYTF	TGTGCCAGCAGGGACAGGAGTTCTAACTATGGCTACACCTTC
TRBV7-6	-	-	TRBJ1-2	CASSKQDGYGYTF	TGTGCCAGCAGCAAACAGGATGGGTATGGCTACACCTTC
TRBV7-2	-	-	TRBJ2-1	CAIMGLLSYNEQFF	TGTGCCATCATGGGACTGCTTTCCTACAATGAGCAGTTCTTC
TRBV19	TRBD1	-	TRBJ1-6	CASKRTRDGTGRRVGLHF	TGTGCCAGTAAACGAACCCGGGATGGGACAGGGCGGAGAGTCGGACTCCACTTT
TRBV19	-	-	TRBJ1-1	CASSITGDTEAFF	TGTGCCAGTAGTATTACGGGCGACACTGAAGCTTTCTTT
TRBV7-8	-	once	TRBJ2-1	CASSPDLDEQFF	TGTGCCAGCAGCCCGGACTTGGATGAGCAGTTCTTC
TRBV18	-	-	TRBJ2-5	CASSPQALETQYF	TGTGCCAGCTCACCCCAGGCGTTGGAGACCCAGTACTTC
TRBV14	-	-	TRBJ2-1	CASSPKTSRLFF	TGTGCCAGCAGCCCAAAGACGTCGAGGCTGTTCTTC
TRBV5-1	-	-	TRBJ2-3	CASSLIQAHLVTDTQYF	TGCGCCAGCAGCTTGATACAGGCCCATTTAGTCACAGATACGCAGTATTTT
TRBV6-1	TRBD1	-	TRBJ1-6	CASSAPWDRGQSPLHF	TGTGCCAGCAGTGCCCCGTGGGACAGGGGGCAATCACCCCTCCACTTT
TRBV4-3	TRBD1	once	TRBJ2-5	CASSLGQGETQYF	TGCGCCAGCAGCCTCGGACAGGGGGAGACCCAGTACTTC
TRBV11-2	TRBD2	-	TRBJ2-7	CASSPLAGWSYEQYF	TGTGCCAGCAGTCCTCTAGCGGGGTGGTCCTACGAGCAGTACTTC
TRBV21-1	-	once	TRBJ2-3	CASSKDLGRVSDTQYF	TGTGCCAGCAGCAAAGATCTGGGCAGGGTCTCAGATACGCAGTATTTT
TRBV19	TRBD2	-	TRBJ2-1	CASSSIRRGAHYNEQFF	TGTGCCAGTAGTTCAATTCGGCGGGGGGCTCACTACAATGAGCAGTTCTTC
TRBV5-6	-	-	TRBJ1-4	CASSLVGTPEKLFF	TGTGCCAGCAGCTTGGTGGGGACACCCGAAAAACTGTTTTTT
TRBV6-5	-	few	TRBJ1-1	CASSTGLTEAFF	TGTGCCAGCAGTACAGGGCTGACTGAAGCTTTCTTT
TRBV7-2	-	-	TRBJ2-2	CASSLGLENTGELFF	TGTGCCAGCAGCTTAGGACTGGAGAACACCGGGGAGCTGTTTTTT
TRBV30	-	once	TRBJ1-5	CAWSVAAGSNQPQHF	TGTGCCTGGAGTGTAGCAGCAGGGAGCAATCAGCCCCAGCATTTT
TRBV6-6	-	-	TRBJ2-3	CASSYSDAGNTDTQYF	TGTGCCAGCAGTTACTCAGATGCGGGGAACACAGATACGCAGTATTTT
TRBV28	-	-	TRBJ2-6	CASSPPTDSGANVLTF	TGTGCCAGCAGTCCCCCCACGGACTCTGGGGCCAACGTCCTGACTTTC
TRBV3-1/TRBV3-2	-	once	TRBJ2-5	CASSQDSAGRETQYF	TGTGCCAGCAGCCAAGATTCGGCGGGGAGAGAGACCCAGTACTTC
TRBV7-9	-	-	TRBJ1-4	CASSLGTANEKLFF	TGTGCCAGCAGCTTAGGGACAGCAAATGAAAAACTGTTTTTT
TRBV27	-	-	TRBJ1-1	CASSLSDGFSSTEAFF	TGTGCCAGCAGTCTCTCGGACGGATTCTCGTCGACTGAAGCTTTCTTT
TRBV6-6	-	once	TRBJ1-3	CASSYFGSGNTIYF	TGTGCCAGCAGTTACTTTGGTTCTGGAAACACCATATATTTT
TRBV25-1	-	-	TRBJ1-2	CASSGGHRYGYTF	TGTGCCAGCAGTGGTGGACACCGATATGGCTACACCTTC